This entry is about one T cell receptor beta chain. Its antigen is unknown. The junction does not match germline at one end; this may be a read error. cDNA libraries for TCR beta contained unique molecular identifiers. T cells numbering about 0.9 to 11 million gave rise to about 490,000 cDNA molecules. TCRdb passed the PCR reads through MiXCR, listing each CDR3 protein once. Of 650,000 to 850,000 distinct CDR3 sequences in the sample, approximately 50% are singletons; the top ten hold 4.6%. CDR1 and CDR2 (germline): SGHRS, YFSETQ. This CDR3 is built from 14 residues. The record originates from a study of post-analysis software for immune sequencing data. Study overall: Disease courses included relapsing-remitting, secondary progressive and progressive-relapsing multiple sclerosis.

Study-level results: Versus controls, multiple sclerosis patients showed significantly lower diversity (normalized Chao1). Patients showed TRBV5-6, TRBV5-1 and TRBV20-1 among a handful of TRBV segments more frequent than in controls. Strong same-batch co-clustering of samples appeared with F measure clustering.

Material for sequencing was blood. The chain uses TRBV5-1 and TRBJ1-4; D not resolved. The sequence came from a girl aged 10-17 years with multiple sclerosis. Here the CDR3 DNA reads TGCGCCAGCAGCGCGGGAAGACCTAATGAAAAACGGTTTTTT. It codes for CASSAGRPNEKRFF.